The 9 T cell receptor beta chains below come from one sample, sequenced in a study of blood T cells in healthy people across ages. Then a second PCR, running roughly 7 to 11 cycles, was carried out with a sample-barcoded 5' primer and a J-beta primer mix. TCRdb re-derived calls from the 5' RACE reads in MiXCR, one entry per CDR3 protein. The table includes some 640,000 distinct CDR3 sequences, 25% to 30% detected once. The specimen sequenced was blood. The source is a woman of 80 years or more in good health.

V usage is TRBV18 and J usage is TRBJ2-7; D unresolved. V dropped 5 bases and J dropped 2 bases, with 7 bases sitting between them. Germline CDR1 and CDR2: KGHSH and LQKENI. The length of the CDR3 is 12 residues. For the CDR3, the DNA is TGTGCCAGCTCAACCACGGCCTACGAGCAGTACTTC. It translates to CASSTTAYEQYF.

This clonotype occurred once. Being one base from a much bigger clone, this may be a read error. The chain joins TRBV3-1 to TRBJ2-5, with 7 nucleotides matching TRBD1. Germline V gives CDR1 LGHDT, CDR2 YNNKEL (reference sequence). The CDR3 length is 16 residues. CDR3 nucleotides: TGTGCCAGCAGCCCGGACAAGACAGGGATTCAAGAGACCCAGGACTTC. Translation: CASSPDKTGIQETQDF.

This clonotype was recorded at least ten times. The J gene is TRBJ1-2, the V gene TRBV5-6; no firm D call. The CDR3 is 12 residues long. Germline CDR1 is SGHDT and CDR2 is YYEEEE. V was trimmed by 4 bases and J by 0 bases, leaving 4 bases between them. The CDR3 is CASSPPNYGYTF. The CDR3 DNA reads as TGTGCCAGCAGCCCGCCTAACTATGGCTACACCTTC. Full variable domain (rest looked up from reference TRBV5-6 and TRBJ1-2): DAGVTQSPTHLIKTRGQQVTLRCSPKSGHDTVSWYQQALGQGPQFIFQYYEEEERQRGNFPDRFSGHQFPNYSSELNVNALLLGDSALYLCASSPPNYGYTFGSGTRLTVV.

This clonotype came up many times. The rearrangement links TRBV3-1 to TRBJ1-2; tentative D call: TRBD1 (5 bases). Germline V gene lookup returns CDR1 LGHDT and CDR2 YNNKEL (reference sequence). The CDR3 sequence is 13 residues long. Between the trimmed V and J ends, which lost 4 bases and 2 bases, there was a span of 8 bases. CDR3 nucleotide sequence: TGTGCCAGCAGCCTGGGGGAGAACTATGGCTACACCTTC. Its translation is CASSLGENYGYTF.

A remark on this clonotype: A much larger clone lies a single base off, so this may be a read error. The gene calls are TRBV7-2 and TRBJ1-2; D possibly corresponds to TRBD1 (5 bases). Germline values: CDR1 SGHTA, CDR2 FQGNSA. The V and J ends lost 9 bases and 8 bases respectively, with 19 bases between them. The CDR3 sequence is 13 residues long. CDR3 bases: TGTGCCAGTGACCAGGGTTTGAGTTCGGGCTACACCTTC. Translation gives CASDQGLSSGYTF.

This clonotype was detected ten times or more. The chain is built from TRBV6-1 and TRBJ1-2; D remains unclear. Trimming shortened V by 3 bases and J by 7 bases, and 12 bases separated the two germline ends. This CDR3 comprises 13 residues. Germline V gene lookup returns CDR1 MNHNS and CDR2 SASEGT. The DNA of the CDR3 is TGTGCCAGCAGTGATTCTCCCCGTGGTGGCTACACCTTC. Translating gives CASSDSPRGGYTF.

This clonotype was seen repeatedly, ten times or more. The chain couples TRBV6-2 or TRBV6-3 to TRBJ2-7, with 16 bases matching TRBD2. The CDR3 loop spans 17 amino acids. V was pared by 7 bases and J by 5 bases, with 11 bases of the junction left unmatched. The germline gives CDR1 MNHEY, CDR2 SVGEGT. CDR3 in DNA: TGTGCCAGCAACCAGGGACTAGCGGGGGGGCTTACCAACGAGCAGTACTTC. It encodes CASNQGLAGGLTNEQYF.

A word on this clonotype: A junction boundary mismatches the germline segment, possibly from a read error. The V call is TRBV7-9, the J call TRBJ2-4, with D maybe TRBD2 (5 bases). Per the germline V gene, CDR1 is SEHNR and CDR2 is FQNEAQ (reference sequence). The CDR3 has 16 amino acids. The CDR3 nucleotides read TGTGCCAGCAGCTTAAAGTGGCCGCCAAGTGACTACGAGCAGTACTTT. Residues: CASSLKWPPSDYEQYF.

This clonotype was found many times. The chain carries TRBV6-1 and TRBJ2-3; D may be TRBD2 (5 bases). Germline assignment: CDR1 MNHNS and CDR2 SASEGT. The CDR3 is 15 residues long. V lost 5 bases and J 1 base, leaving 13 bases between the germline ends. CDR3 nucleotides: TGTGCCAGCAGTCTCCTCGGACTGGGCACAGATACGCAGTATTTT. It specifies CASSLLGLGTDTQYF.